The 18 T cell receptor beta chains below were found in one sample sequenced in a study of PD-1 blockade in classical Hodgkin lymphoma. Using immunoSEQ multiplex PCR, the repertoire was profiled, and TCRdb retains in-frame clones only, with some absent. The sample yields approximately 98,000 clones, about 89% seen once. Each of the patients experienced relapse following autologous stem cell transplantation, and their brentuximab vedotin exposure differed. Sample: peripheral blood mononuclear cells (PBMCs), taken before the second cycle of nivolumab. These receptors were obtained from a human donor with classical Hodgkin lymphoma.

This chain uses TRBV7-2 with TRBJ2-1; no firm D call. This CDR3 has 13 residues. Trimming took off 4 bases at V and 7 bases at J, with 11 bases between the two ends. Per the germline V gene, CDR1 is SGHTA and CDR2 is FQGNSA. CDR3 DNA: TGTGCCAGCAGCTCTTATCTCGGGAATGAGCAGTTCTTC. It encodes CASSSYLGNEQFF.

The chain uses TRBV30 and TRBJ2-5, with a weak D call TRBD2 (7 bases). Trimming removed 3 bases at V and 13 bases at J, with 27 bases between. The CDR3 sequence is 15 residues long. The germline gives CDR1 GTSNPN, CDR2 SVGIG (reference sequence). For the CDR3, the DNA is TGTGCCTGGAGCCGACGGGGGGCGGCCTCCTTTGTCGGGTACTTC. It yields the protein CAWSRRGAASFVGYF.

This chain connects TRBV11-3 to TRBJ2-7; 7 bases match TRBD1. V lost 5 bases and J lost 2; bases outside the gene matches: 9. The CDR3 totals 15 residues. The germline gives CDR1 SGHNT, CDR2 YENEEA. Here the CDR3 reads CASSPQGDRPYEQYF. As DNA, the CDR3 is TGTGCCAGCAGCCCCCAGGGGGATCGGCCCTACGAGCAGTACTTC.

The chain combines TRBV2 with TRBJ1-2, with D hard to call. The CDR3 is 14 residues long. V lost 3 bases and J 1 base, leaving 9 bases between the germline ends. CDR1 and CDR2 from the germline V gene are SNHLY and FYNNEI. CDR3 region: CASSEFARNYGYTF. For the CDR3, the DNA is TGTGCCAGCAGTGAGTTCGCCCGTAACTATGGCTACACCTTC. The entire variable domain, with the rest obtained from reference TRBV2 and TRBJ1-2, is as follows: EPEVTQTPSHQVTQMGQEVILRCVPISNHLYFYWYRQILGQKVEFLVSFYNNEISEKSEIFDDQFSVERPDGSNFTLKIRSTKLEDSAMYFCASSEFARNYGYTFGSGTRLTVV.

V is TRBV27 and J is TRBJ2-7; 9 nucleotides line up with TRBD1. Germline V gene data show CDR1 as MNHEY and CDR2 as SMNVEV (reference sequence). The CDR3 spans 16 residues. Trimming at V came to 6 bases and at J to 5 bases, leaving 14 bases not matched to a gene. The CDR3 reads CASSPIAGQGFHEQYF. The CDR3 DNA is TGTGCCAGCAGCCCTATCGCGGGACAGGGTTTCCACGAGCAGTACTTC.

This clone has just one count. The V gene is TRBV27, the J gene TRBJ2-6; perhaps TRBD1 as D (6 bases). V lost 8 bases and J 0 bases, leaving 17 bases between the germline ends. The CDR3 is 17 residues long. Germline CDR1 MNHEY, CDR2 SMNVEV (reference sequence). CDR3 region: CASLSDRYSSGANVLTF. The DNA of the CDR3 is TGTGCCAGCCTATCCGACAGGTACTCCTCTGGGGCCAACGTCCTGACTTTC.

The chain links TRBV6-1 to TRBJ2-2; a weak D match, TRBD1 (6 bases). There are 15 residues in the CDR3. The V gene's germline CDR1 is MNHNS and CDR2 SASEGT. Trimming stripped 7 bases from V and 7 bases from J, with 19 bases between. CDR3: CASTRQAIQRGELFF. CDR3 in DNA: TGTGCCAGCACACGACAGGCAATACAACGCGGGGAGCTGTTTTTT.

The chain recombines TRBV6-5 with TRBJ2-5; TRBD2 might be the D (6 bases). V lost 6 bases and J 4 bases, leaving 12 bases between the germline ends. Germline V gene data show CDR1 as MNHEY and CDR2 as SVGAGI. The CDR3 totals 13 residues. In DNA form, the CDR3 reads TGTGCCAGCAGCCCCGGAGGGGCAGAGACCCAGTACTTC. It is translated as CASSPGGAETQYF.

The chain is built from TRBV10-3 and TRBJ2-1, with D tentatively TRBD1 (5 bases). V lost 2 bases and J 6 bases, leaving 11 bases between the germline ends. The CDR3 totals 14 residues. Germline assignment: CDR1 ENHRY and CDR2 SYGVKD. In nucleotides, the CDR3 is TGTGCCATCAGTGAGATGGGGCAGGTCAATGAGCAGTTCTTC. Amino acid sequence: CAISEMGQVNEQFF.

This sequence joins TRBV5-1 and TRBJ2-7; weak D call: TRBD2 (6 bases). In germline, CDR1 is SGHRS, CDR2 YFSETQ. This CDR3 spans 15 amino acids. Trimming stripped 5 bases from V and 1 base from J, with 16 bases between. In DNA, the CDR3 is TGCGCCAGCAGGAAAAATAGCGGTGGGTCCTACGAGCAGTACTTC. Translation: CASRKNSGGSYEQYF.

The chain employs TRBV11-3 and TRBJ1-1; no reliable D call. The germline V gene has CDR1 SGHNT and CDR2 YENEEA. The CDR3 extends over 14 amino acids. Between the trimmed V and J ends, which lost 4 bases and 1 base, there was a span of 10 bases. The CDR3 DNA reads TGTGCCAGCAGCTCCCGGGCTTCGAACACTGAAGCTTTCTTT. The encoded protein is CASSSRASNTEAFF. Variable domain in full (rest from reference TRBV11-3 and TRBJ1-1): EAGVVQSPRYKIIEKKQPVAFWCNPISGHNTLYWYLQNLGQGPELLIRYENEEAVDDSQLPKDRFSAERLKGVDSTLKIQPAELGDSAVYLCASSSRASNTEAFFGQGTRLTVV.

The rearrangement uses TRBV9 and TRBJ1-1, with no clear D. This CDR3 comprises 13 residues. Trimming removed 0 bases at V and 5 bases at J, with 8 bases between. Per the germline V gene, CDR1 is SGDLS and CDR2 is YYNGEE. The CDR3 here is CASSVDVGTEAFF. In nucleotides, the CDR3 is TGTGCCAGCAGCGTAGATGTGGGGACTGAAGCTTTCTTT.

This chain uses TRBV18 with TRBJ1-5, with D unresolved. The CDR3 runs to 14 residues. The germline V gene encodes CDR1 KGHSH and CDR2 LQKENI. The V end lost 3 bases, the J end lost 6 bases, and 12 bases lay between the germline ends. CDR3: CASSPTHGGQPQHF. The CDR3 DNA is TGTGCCAGCTCACCGACCCACGGCGGTCAGCCCCAGCATTTT.

This clone is a singleton in its sample. This chain joins TRBV19 and TRBJ2-7; 7 bases agree with TRBD1. CDR1 is LNHDA, CDR2 SQIVND, per germline (reference sequence). The CDR3 consists of 15 residues. V shed 2 bases and J 0 bases; nucleotides not matched to a gene: 4. The CDR3 here is CASSIRDRGSYEQYF. DNA for the CDR3: TGTGCCAGTAGTATAAGGGACAGAGGCTCCTACGAGCAGTACTTC.

The rearrangement uses TRBV19 and TRBJ2-2; D unclear. CDR3 length: 15 residues. Germline loops: CDR1 LNHDA, CDR2 SQIVND (reference sequence). Trimming took off 6 bases at V and 1 base at J, with 12 bases between the two ends. CDR3 loop: CASSRPQVNTGELFF. The CDR3 DNA is TGTGCCAGTAGCCGCCCCCAGGTGAACACCGGGGAGCTGTTTTTT.

Of note for this clone: Compared with germline, one end of the junction differs, possibly owing to a read error. The rearrangement joins TRBV4-1 to TRBJ2-1; D uncertain. The CDR3 contains 13 residues. Germline V CDR1 and CDR2: MGHRA, YSYEKL. CDR3 protein: CASSQDPVEPLIF. Written as DNA, the CDR3 is TGCGCCAGCAGCCAAGATCCTGTGGAACCCCTGATCTTC.

This chain links TRBV7-6 with TRBJ2-2; tentatively, D is TRBD1 (6 bases). The germline V and J ends were trimmed by 7 bases and 4 bases, with 16 bases remaining between them. There are 15 residues in the CDR3. The germline CDR1 and CDR2 sequences are SGHVS and FNYEAQ. The CDR3 DNA reads TGTGCCAGCACTCTCGCGGCAGGGGCCACCGGGGAGCTGTTTTTT. Its protein product is CASTLAAGATGELFF. The full variable domain, completed using reference TRBV7-6 and TRBJ2-2, is GAGVSQSPRYKVTKRGQDVALRCDPISGHVSLYWYRQALGQGPEFLTYFNYEAQQDKSGLPNDRFSAERPEGSISTLTIQRTEQRDSAMYRCASTLAAGATGELFFGEGSRLTVL.

This clone was counted between two and nine times. The sample contains more than one DNA sequence encoding this CDR3. This chain joins TRBV11-2 and TRBJ2-2, with a tentative D call TRBD1 (5 bases). The CDR3 covers 14 residues. Trimming left V 5 bases short and J 2 bases short, with 9 bases between. The germline gives CDR1 SGHAT, CDR2 FQNNGV. The CDR3 DNA reads TGTGCCAGCAGCCTGACAGATAACACCGGGGAGCTGTTTTTT. Amino acids: CASSLTDNTGELFF.